The clone carrying this T cell receptor beta chain was seen ten or more times. This entry belongs to a study of Graves' ophthalmopathy and Graves' hyperthyroidism. Amplifying from RNA transcripts, the study obtained TCR beta CDR3 regions. The library came from an HTBI-primed first-round RT-PCR and a second-round multiplex PCR. A single record per CDR3 protein comes from TCRdb applying MiXCR to the multiplex PCR reads. Among 740,000 or so distinct CDR3 sequences listed, 35% to 50% were seen once. Sequenced input: peripheral blood. The sequence derives from an adult man with Graves' ophthalmopathy.

CDR3 nucleotide sequence: TGTGCCAGCAGTGACGGCAGGGGCCGGGAAAATCAGCCCCAGCATTTT. Its protein product is CASSDGRGRENQPQHF. The chain combines TRBV2 with TRBJ1-5, with D perhaps matching TRBD1 (6 bases). CDR3 length: 16 amino acids. Germline lookup yields CDR1 SNHLY and CDR2 FYNNEI. V shed 3 bases and J shed 4 bases, with 16 bases lying between them.